Described below is a single T cell receptor (beta chain) sequence and its context. What it binds is unknown. Trimming shortened V by 6 bases and J by 4 bases, and 18 bases separated the two germline ends. Germline V gene data show CDR1 as SNHLY and CDR2 as FYNNEI. The CDR3 is 15 amino acids. This sample was taken from a study of cytomegalovirus exposure and HLA in healthy donors. Study-wide results and caveats: Among TCR beta chains, those listed as cytomegalovirus-associated numbered over 150. Testing in vitro showed a few CMV-associated chains specific for CMV antigens.

PCR used 60 Vbeta primers and 13 Jbeta primers. Using immunoSEQ multiplex PCR, the repertoire was profiled, and TCRdb retains in-frame clones only, with some absent. The table shows over 100,000 clones, with just under 70% occurring only once. The origin of this receptor is a woman in her sixties or seventies in good health and CMV-seropositive. The chain couples TRBV2 to TRBJ1-1; D not resolved. Sequencing was carried out using PBMCs. The CDR3 spells CASRAAEGFGTEAFF. The CDR3 DNA reads TGTGCCAGCAGGGCCGCAGAGGGCTTCGGCACTGAAGCTTTCTTT.